This T cell receptor (beta chain) was observed in a study of shared clonotypes between healthy human individuals. Turning to the study itself: Each donor's CD4 naive and CD4 memory cells filled three plates apiece, CD8 naive two, and CD8 memory one. Study-level findings and limits: The represented genetic and exposure-history diversity was limited by the small number of donors.

The CDR3 has 14 residues. Trimming removed 4 bases from V and 3 bases from J; junction bases left unmatched: 6. The germline gives CDR1 MGHRA, CDR2 YSYEKL. The deep-level immunoSEQ assay was used. Several immunoSEQ plates held equal portions of the genomic DNA taken from each subset. TCRdb keeps only in-frame clones here, not all; method: immunoSEQ multiplex PCR. In the table there are about 2 million clones, over 85% of which are singletons. With respect to this clone: Its antigen is not known. Distinct nucleotide sequences in the sample also encode this CDR3.

CD8 cells regarded as naive lacked CD45RO, were positively chosen for CCR7, and omitted terminally differentiated effector memory CD45RA+ cells. Sequencing input: naive CD8+ T cells sorted from blood. V usage is TRBV4-1 and J usage is TRBJ2-7, with TRBD2 matching over 7 bases. The origin of this receptor is a man between 18 and 29 years old in good health. CDR3 amino acids: CASSPLGGIYEQYF. The DNA of the CDR3 is TGCGCCAGCAGCCCACTCGGGGGGATCTACGAGCAGTACTTC.